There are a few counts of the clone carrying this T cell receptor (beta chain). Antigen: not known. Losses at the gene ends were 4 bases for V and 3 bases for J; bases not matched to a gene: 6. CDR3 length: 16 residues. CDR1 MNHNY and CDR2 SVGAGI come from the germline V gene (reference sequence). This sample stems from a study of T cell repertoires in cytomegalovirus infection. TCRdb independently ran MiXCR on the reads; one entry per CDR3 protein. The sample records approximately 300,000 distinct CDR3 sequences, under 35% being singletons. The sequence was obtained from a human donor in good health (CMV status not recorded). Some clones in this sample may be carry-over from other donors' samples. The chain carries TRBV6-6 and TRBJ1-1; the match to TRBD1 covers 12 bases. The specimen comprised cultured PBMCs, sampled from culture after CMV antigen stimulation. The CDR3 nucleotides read TGTGCCAGCAGTTTCCCGGGACAGGGGGCATACACTGAAGCTTTCTTT. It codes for CASSFPGQGAYTEAFF.